This T cell receptor beta chain was retrieved from a study of blood T cell repertoires in COVID-19. The data were produced by immunoSEQ multiplex PCR, yet TCRdb's version contains in-frame clones alone and is incomplete. The sample lists under 250,000 clones, 70% to 90% occurring once. V was pared by 3 bases and J by 5 bases, with 14 bases between. The CDR3 consists of 14 residues. Germline-derived CDR1 and CDR2 are KGHSH and LQKENI. Material: PBMCs or T cells enriched from blood (not recorded which). This receptor was identified in a man between 25 and 39 years old who had recovered from COVID-19. J is TRBJ2-7 and V is TRBV18; D uncertain. CDR3: CASSPDTVVNEQYF. CDR3 DNA: TGTGCCAGCTCACCCGACACGGTAGTGAACGAGCAGTACTTC.